The TCR beta chain described here comes from a study of blood T cell repertoires in COVID-19. The CDR3 sequence is 16 residues long. The germline gives CDR1 LGHDT, CDR2 YNNKEL (reference sequence). V was pared by 0 bases and J by 7 bases, with 9 bases of the junction left unmatched. Someone with COVID-19 had been met by exposed participants within 2 weeks before study entry. Profiled with immunoSEQ multiplex PCR; TCRdb holds only in-frame clones, not every one. There are around 170,000 clones in the sample; approximately 80% occur only once, and about 15% lies in the top ten. The sequenced material came from PBMCs or T cells enriched from blood (not recorded which). The clonotype comes from a man aged 60 to 75 who had been exposed to COVID-19. This chain links TRBV3-1 (or the pseudogene TRBV3-2) with TRBJ1-2, with 9 bases identical to TRBD1. For the CDR3, the DNA is TGTGCCAGCAGCCAAGATGGAACAGGGGGCTGGGGTGGCTACACCTTC. It encodes CASSQDGTGGWGGYTF.